The T cell receptor beta chain described here comes from a study of CD8 T cells in ankylosing spondylitis (dated by TCRdb to 2017 to 2019). Regarding the study in general: The study set out to find disease-linked TCR variants by profiling T cell receptor beta repertoires in ankylosing spondylitis patients and healthy donors. The whole study cohort included 108 healthy donors and 25 ankylosing spondylitis patients. Peripheral blood was sampled, and synovial fluid was also collected from ankylosing spondylitis patients.

This clonotype was observed at least ten times. Its recognized antigen is unknown. Base qualities are missing; no much larger clone stands one base away. General study outcomes and caveats: Significant enrichment of the disease-linked clones was reported in matched synovial fluid samples from ankylosing spondylitis patients. A CD8+ phenotype was shown by the disease-linked clones, which were found at relatively low frequencies in peripheral blood. A TCR beta motif of 8 or 9 highly homologous amino acid variants appeared characteristic of blood from ankylosing spondylitis patients. Some TCR beta motif variants had previously been reported in synovial fluid and blood of reactive arthritis patients, which suggested common disease-initiation mechanisms.

The CDR3 sequence holds 16 residues, the cysteine and phenylalanine included. Only CDR3 DNA is held: 48 bases, read in frame from base 1. V has 0 bases trimmed and J has 4 bases trimmed; junction bases matching no gene number 4. Taken from the germline V gene, the CDR1 and CDR2 loops are SGHRS and YFSETQ. The sequencing machine was an Illumina HiSeq 2500. Quantitative 5'-RACE with molecular barcodes was the method used to prepare the TCR beta libraries. Concerning the study's data processing: To identify disease-linked TCR variants, a new computational method was used, one built on a probabilistic model of VDJ rearrangement. The raw public reads went through TCRdb reprocessing: fastp at Q25, MiXCR clone calling, in-frame beta chains kept. Each CDR3 protein appears once, grouped with its most common genes and DNA. The authors' filters were not applied to this entry. The sample table records roughly 700,000 distinct CDR3 sequences; roughly 19% of these occur just once. The ten largest account for around a fifth of the sample.

The sequencing input was blood, either unsorted or a sorted T cell fraction (not recorded which). The receptor comes from a male donor with ankylosing spondylitis. The rearrangement combines TRBV5-1 with TRBJ2-1; 10 bases in between match TRBD1. In nucleotide form, the sequence is TGCGCCAGCAGCTTGGCCTGGACAGGGGGATACAATGAGCAGTTCTTC. This is translated as CASSLAWTGGYNEQFF. With the portions outside the CDR3 filled from the reference TRBV5-1 and TRBJ2-1 genes, the complete variable region becomes KAGVTQTPRYLIKTRGQQVTLSCSPISGHRSVSWYQQTPGQGLQFLFEYFSETQRNKGNFPGRFSGRQFSNSRSEMNVSTLELGDSALYLCASSLAWTGGYNEQFFGPGTRLTVL.